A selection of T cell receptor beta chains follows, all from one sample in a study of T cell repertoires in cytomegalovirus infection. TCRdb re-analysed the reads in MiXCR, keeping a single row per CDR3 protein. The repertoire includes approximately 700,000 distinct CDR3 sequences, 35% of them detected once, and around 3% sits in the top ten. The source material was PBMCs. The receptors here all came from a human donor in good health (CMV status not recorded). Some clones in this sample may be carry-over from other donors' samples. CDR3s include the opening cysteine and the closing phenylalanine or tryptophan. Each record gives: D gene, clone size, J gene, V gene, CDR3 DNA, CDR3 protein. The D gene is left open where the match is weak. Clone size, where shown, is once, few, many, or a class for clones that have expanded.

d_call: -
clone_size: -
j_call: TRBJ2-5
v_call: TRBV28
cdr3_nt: TGTGCCAGCAGTTTAAGAGCGGCTACCTACCAAGAGACCCAGTACTTC
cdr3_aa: CASSLRAATYQETQYF

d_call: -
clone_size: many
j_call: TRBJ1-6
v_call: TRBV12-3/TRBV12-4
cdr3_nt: TGTGCCAGCAGTTTATGGAGGAAGGGTTCACCCCTCCACTTT
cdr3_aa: CASSLWRKGSPLHF

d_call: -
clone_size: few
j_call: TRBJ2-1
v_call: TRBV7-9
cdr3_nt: TGTGCCAGCATCGGGGCTTTTCGGTACAATGAGCAGTTCTTC
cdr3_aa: CASIGAFRYNEQFF

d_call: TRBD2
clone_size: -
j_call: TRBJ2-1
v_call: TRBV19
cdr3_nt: TGTGCCAGTACCCTGGGGCGGGAGGGCAATGAGCAGTTCTTC
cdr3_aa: CASTLGREGNEQFF

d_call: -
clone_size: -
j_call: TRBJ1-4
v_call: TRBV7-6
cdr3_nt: TGTGCCAGCAGCCCTAGAAGGCGGTCAACTAATGAAAAACTGTTTTTT
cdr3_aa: CASSPRRRSTNEKLFF

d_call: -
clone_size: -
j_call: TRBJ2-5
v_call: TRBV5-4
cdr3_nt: TGTGCCAGCAGCCTGAGACTGAGCCAAGAGACCCAGTACTTC
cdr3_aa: CASSLRLSQETQYF

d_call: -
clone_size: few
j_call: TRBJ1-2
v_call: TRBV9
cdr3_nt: TGTGCCAGCAGCTCCGGGACACAATATGGCTACACCTTC
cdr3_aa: CASSSGTQYGYTF

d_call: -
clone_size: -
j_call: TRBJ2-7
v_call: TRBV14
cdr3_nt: TGTGCCAGCAGCCAAGATTGGTCAGTCTACGAGCAGTACTTC
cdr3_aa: CASSQDWSVYEQYF

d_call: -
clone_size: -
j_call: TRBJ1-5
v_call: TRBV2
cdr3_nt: TGTGCCAGCAGATACGGGACCCAAAGAGGCAATCAGCCCCAGCATTTT
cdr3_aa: CASRYGTQRGNQPQHF

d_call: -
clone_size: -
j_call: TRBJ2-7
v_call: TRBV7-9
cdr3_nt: TGTGCCAGCAGCCCGGGACCCCTCTACGAGCAGTACTTC
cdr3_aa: CASSPGPLYEQYF

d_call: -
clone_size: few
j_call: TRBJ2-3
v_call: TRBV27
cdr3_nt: TGTGCCAGCAGTTCCAGGGGCTACACAGATACGCAGTATTTT
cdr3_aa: CASSSRGYTDTQYF

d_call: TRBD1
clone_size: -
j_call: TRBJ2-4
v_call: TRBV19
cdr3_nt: TGTGCCAGTAGCCCCGCCGGGACAGGGTCTGACATTCAGTACTTC
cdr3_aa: CASSPAGTGSDIQYF

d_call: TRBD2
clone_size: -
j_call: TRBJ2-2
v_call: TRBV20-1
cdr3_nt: TGCAGTGCTTTGGGGGGGACCGGGGAGCTGTTTTTT
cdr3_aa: CSALGGTGELFF

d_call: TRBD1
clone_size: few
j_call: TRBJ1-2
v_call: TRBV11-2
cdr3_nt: TGTGCCAGCAGCCTTACTGGACAGGGGGGAAATGGCTACACCTTC
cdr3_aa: CASSLTGQGGNGYTF

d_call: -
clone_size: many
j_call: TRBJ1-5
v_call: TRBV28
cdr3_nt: TGTGCCGGGGGGCGGCACAATCAGCCCCAGCATTTT
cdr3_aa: CAGGRHNQPQHF

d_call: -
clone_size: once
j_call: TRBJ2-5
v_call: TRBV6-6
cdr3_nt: TGTGCCAGCAGTTATCGGACAGCTCAGTACCAAGAGACCCAGTACTTC
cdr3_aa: CASSYRTAQYQETQYF

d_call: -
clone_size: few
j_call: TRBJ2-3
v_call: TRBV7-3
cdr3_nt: TGTGCCAGCAGCTCCCGTCCGTACGGTACGCAGTATTTT
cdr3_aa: CASSSRPYGTQYF

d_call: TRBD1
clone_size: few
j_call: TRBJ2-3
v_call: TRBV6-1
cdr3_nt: TGTGCCAGCAGTGAAGACAGGGGCGGCACAGATACGCAGTATTTT
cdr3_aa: CASSEDRGGTDTQYF

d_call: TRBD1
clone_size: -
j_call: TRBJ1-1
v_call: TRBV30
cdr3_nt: TGTGCCTCGTTATACAGGGGGCTGAACACTGAAGCTTTCTTT
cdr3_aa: CASLYRGLNTEAFF

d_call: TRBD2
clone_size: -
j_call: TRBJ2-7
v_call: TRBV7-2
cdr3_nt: TGTGCCAGCAGCTTACGGCGGGAGGGAGTCGAGCAGTACTTC
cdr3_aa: CASSLRREGVEQYF

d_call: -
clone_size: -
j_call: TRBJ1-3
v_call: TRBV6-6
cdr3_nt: TGTGCCAGCAGTTACTCTGCGAGCAGGGGTGGAAACACCATATATTTT
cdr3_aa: CASSYSASRGGNTIYF

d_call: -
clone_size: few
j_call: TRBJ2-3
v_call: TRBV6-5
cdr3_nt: TGTGCCAGCAGTGCACTGGGGGCCGTCACCACAGATACGCAGTATTTT
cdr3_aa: CASSALGAVTTDTQYF

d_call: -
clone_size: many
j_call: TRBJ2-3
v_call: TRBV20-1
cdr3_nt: TGCAGTGCTAGAGTGGGTAGCCGTCGCACAGATACGCAGTATTTT
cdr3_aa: CSARVGSRRTDTQYF

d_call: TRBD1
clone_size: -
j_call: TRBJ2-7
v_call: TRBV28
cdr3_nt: TGTGCCACCCTAAAGAGCAGGGGGTCCTACGAGCAGTACTTC
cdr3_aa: CATLKSRGSYEQYF

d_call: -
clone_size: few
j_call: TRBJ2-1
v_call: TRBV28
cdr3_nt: TGTGCCAGCAGTATTACACCCGGGGCAGGGGAAGGAAATGAGCAGTTCTTC
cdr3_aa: CASSITPGAGEGNEQFF

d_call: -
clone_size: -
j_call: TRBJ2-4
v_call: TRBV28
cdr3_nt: TGTGCCAGCAGTTTGAGGGAAAACATTCAGTACTTC
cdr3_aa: CASSLRENIQYF

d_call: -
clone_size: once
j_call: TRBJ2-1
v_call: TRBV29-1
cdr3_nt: TGCAGCGTTGGAAGGGGGGCCATTAACGGTGAGCAGTTCTTC
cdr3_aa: CSVGRGAINGEQFF

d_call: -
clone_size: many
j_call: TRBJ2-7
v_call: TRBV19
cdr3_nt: TGTGCCAGTAGTCGTTACTCGATCTCTTCGGGCTACGAGCAGTACTTC
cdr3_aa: CASSRYSISSGYEQYF

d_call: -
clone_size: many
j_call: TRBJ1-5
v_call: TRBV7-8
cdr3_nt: TGTGCCAGCAGCCCGGGACGCGTGGTCAATCAGCCCCAGCATTTT
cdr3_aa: CASSPGRVVNQPQHF

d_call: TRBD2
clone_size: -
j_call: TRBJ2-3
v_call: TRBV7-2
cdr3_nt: TGTGCCAGCAGTCAAGCGGGGGGGAGGGATACGCAGTATTTT
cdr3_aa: CASSQAGGRDTQYF

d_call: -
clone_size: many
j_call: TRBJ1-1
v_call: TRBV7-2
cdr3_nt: TGTGCCAGCAGCTTAGGACGATGGGGATCCAGAGGCGCTGAAGCTTTCTTT
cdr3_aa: CASSLGRWGSRGAEAFF

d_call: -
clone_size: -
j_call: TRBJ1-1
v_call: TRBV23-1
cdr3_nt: TGCGCCAGCAGTCAATTCCGATCGGGATTTACTGAAGCTTTCTTT
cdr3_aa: CASSQFRSGFTEAFF

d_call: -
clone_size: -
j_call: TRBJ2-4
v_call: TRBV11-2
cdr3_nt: TGTGCCAGCAGCTTCGGAACAGGAAGGAACATTCAGTACTTC
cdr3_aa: CASSFGTGRNIQYF

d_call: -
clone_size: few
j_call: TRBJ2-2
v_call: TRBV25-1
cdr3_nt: TGTGCCAGCAGTGACTCCAACAGGGTCGGAGGCGGGGAGCTGTTTTTT
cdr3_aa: CASSDSNRVGGGELFF

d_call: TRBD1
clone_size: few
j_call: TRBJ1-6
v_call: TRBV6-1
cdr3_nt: TGTGCCAGCAGTAGGACAGGACCCGATAATTCACCCCTCCACTTT
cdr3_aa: CASSRTGPDNSPLHF

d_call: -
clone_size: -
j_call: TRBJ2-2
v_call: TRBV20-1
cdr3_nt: TGCAGTGCTAGAAATCTTGGCAGGGTCACCGGGGAGCTGTTTTTT
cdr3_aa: CSARNLGRVTGELFF

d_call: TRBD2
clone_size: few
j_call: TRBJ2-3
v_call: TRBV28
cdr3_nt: TGTGCCAGCAGTTTACTTTCGGGGGTAGCGGGCACTAGCACAGATACGCAGTATTTT
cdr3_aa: CASSLLSGVAGTSTDTQYF

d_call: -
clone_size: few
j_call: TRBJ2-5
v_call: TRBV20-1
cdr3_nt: TGCAGTGCTAGAGAAGGGACCACGAGAGAGACCCAGTACTTC
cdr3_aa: CSAREGTTRETQYF

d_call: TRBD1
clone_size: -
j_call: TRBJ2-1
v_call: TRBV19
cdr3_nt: TGTGCCAGTAGTACCGGGACAGGGCCCTACAATGAGCAGTTCTTC
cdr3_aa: CASSTGTGPYNEQFF

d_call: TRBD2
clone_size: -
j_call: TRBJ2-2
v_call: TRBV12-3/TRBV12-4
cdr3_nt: TGTGCCAGTAAGATCGGGGGGACCGGGGAGCTGTTTTTT
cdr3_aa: CASKIGGTGELFF

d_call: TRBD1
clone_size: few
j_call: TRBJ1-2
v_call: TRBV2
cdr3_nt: TGTGCCAGCAGGACCCGGGACAGGGCCGGCTACACCTTC
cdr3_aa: CASRTRDRAGYTF